The clone carrying this TCR beta chain was seen just once. What it binds is not known. Unstimulated regulatory T cells (CD4+CD25+CD127-), CD4+CD25- non-regulatory cells, CD4 and CD8 cells were FACS-sorted from thawed PBMCs. Method: immunoSEQ multiplex PCR; TCRdb's copy keeps in-frame clones and lacks some. The sample lists 100,000 to 120,000 clones; almost 90% were seen once. This CDR3 is 14 amino acids long. Germline V gene sequence: CDR1 MNHEY, CDR2 SVGAGI. V shed 6 bases and J 4 bases; nucleotides not matched to a gene: 6. This record belongs to a study of Tregs in tolerant kidney transplant recipients. As for the study in general: Recipients received nonmyeloablative bone marrow transplants from related graft donors, with transient mixed chimerism.

Whole-study findings and limits: This study did not directly address biological reproducibility.

This sample comprised CD4+ T cells from blood, obtained before the transplant. The sequence derives from a human donor who received a combined kidney and bone marrow transplant. The V call is TRBV6-5, the J call TRBJ1-2; 9 positions agree with TRBD1. The chain's CDR3 is CASSPGTGIYGYTF. In DNA form, the CDR3 reads TGTGCCAGCAGCCCAGGGACAGGGATCTATGGCTACACCTTC.